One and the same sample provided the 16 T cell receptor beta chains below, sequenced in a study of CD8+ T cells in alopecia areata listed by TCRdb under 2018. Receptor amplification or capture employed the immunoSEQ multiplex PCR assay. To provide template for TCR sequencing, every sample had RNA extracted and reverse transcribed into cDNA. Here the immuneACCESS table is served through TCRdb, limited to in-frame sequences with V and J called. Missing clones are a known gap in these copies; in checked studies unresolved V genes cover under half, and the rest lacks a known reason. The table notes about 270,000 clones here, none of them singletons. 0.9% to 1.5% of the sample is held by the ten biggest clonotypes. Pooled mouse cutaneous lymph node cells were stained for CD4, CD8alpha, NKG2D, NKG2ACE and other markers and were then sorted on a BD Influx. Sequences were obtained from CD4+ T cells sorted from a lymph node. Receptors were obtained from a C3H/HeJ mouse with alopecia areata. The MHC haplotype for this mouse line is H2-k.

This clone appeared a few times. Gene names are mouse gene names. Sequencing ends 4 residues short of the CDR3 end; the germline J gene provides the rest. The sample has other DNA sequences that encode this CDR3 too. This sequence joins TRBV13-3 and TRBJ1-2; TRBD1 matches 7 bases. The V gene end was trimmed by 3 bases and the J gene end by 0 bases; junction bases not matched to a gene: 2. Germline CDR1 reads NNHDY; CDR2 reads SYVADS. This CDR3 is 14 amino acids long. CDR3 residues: CASSGRGANSDYTF. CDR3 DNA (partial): TGTGCCAGCAGTGGCAGGGGGGCAAACTCC.

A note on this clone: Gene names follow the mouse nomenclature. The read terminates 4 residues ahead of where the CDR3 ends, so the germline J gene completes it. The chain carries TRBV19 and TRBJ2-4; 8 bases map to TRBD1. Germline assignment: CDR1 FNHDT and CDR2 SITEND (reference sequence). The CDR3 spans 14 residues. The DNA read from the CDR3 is TGTGCCAGCAGTATCTCAGGGGGCAGGAAC. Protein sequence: CASSISGGRN. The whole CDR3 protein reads CASSISGGRNTLYF.

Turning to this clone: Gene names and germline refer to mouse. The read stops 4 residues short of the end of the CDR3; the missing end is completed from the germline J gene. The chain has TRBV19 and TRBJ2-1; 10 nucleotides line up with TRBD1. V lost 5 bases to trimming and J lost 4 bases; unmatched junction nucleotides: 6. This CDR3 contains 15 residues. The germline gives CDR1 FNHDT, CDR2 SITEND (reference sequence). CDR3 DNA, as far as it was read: TGTGCCAGCAGCCCTCGACAGGGGGCTTATGCT. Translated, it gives CASSPRQGAYA. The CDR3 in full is CASSPRQGAYAEQFF. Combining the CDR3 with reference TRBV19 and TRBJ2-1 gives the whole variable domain GGIITQTPKFLIGQEGQKLTLKCQQNFNHDTMYWYRQDSGKGLRLIYYSITENDLQKGDLSEGYDASREKKSSFSLTVTSAQKNEMAVFLCASSPRQGAYAEQFFGPGTRLTVL.

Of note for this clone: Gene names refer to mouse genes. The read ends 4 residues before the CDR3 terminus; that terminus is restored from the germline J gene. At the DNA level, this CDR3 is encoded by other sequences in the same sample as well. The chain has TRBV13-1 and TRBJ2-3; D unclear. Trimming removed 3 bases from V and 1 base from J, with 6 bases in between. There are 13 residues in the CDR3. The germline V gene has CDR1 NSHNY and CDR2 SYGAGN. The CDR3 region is CASSGTGAETLYF. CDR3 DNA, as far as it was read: TGTGCCAGCAGTGGAACAGGTGCAGAA.

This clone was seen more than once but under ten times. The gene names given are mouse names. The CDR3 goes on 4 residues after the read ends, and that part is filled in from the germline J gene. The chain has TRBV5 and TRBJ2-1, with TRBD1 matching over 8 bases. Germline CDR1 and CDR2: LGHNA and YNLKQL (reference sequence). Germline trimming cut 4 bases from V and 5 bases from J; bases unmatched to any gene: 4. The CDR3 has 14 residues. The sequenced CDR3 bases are TGTGCCAGCAGCCCCAGGGGGCTGGATGCT. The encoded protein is CASSPRGLDA. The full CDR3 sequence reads CASSPRGLDAEQFF.

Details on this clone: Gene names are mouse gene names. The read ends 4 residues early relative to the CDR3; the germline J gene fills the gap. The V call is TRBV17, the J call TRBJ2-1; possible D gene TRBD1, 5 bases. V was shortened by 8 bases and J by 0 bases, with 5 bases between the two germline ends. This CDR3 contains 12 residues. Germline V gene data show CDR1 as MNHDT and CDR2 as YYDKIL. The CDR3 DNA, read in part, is TGTGCTAGCGACAGTAACTATGCT. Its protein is CASDSNYA. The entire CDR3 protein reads CASDSNYAEQFF.

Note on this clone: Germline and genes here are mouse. The CDR3 sequence: CASGGQGKDTQYF. The part of the CDR3 DNA that was read is TGTGCCAGCGGTGGACAGGGGAAAGAC. The chain employs TRBV13-2 and TRBJ2-5; 8 positions match TRBD1. The CDR3 end is not reached by the read, which stops 4 residues before it; the germline J gene fills it in. There are 13 residues in the CDR3. Germline CDR1 reads NNHNN; CDR2 reads SYGAGS (reference sequence).

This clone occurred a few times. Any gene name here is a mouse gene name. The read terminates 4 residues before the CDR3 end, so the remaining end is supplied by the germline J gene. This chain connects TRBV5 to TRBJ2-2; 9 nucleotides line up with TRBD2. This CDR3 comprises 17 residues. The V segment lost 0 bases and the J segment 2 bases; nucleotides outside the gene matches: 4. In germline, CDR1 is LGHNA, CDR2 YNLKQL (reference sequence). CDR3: CASSQDITGGNTGQLYF. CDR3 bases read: TGTGCCAGCAGCCAAGATATCACTGGGGGGAACACCGGG.

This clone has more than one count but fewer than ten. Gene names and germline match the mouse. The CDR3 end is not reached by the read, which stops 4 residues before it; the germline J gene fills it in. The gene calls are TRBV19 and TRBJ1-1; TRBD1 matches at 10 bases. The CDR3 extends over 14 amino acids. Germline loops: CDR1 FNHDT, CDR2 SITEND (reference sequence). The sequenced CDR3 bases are TGTGCCAGCAGTATCCGGGACAGGGGAGGA. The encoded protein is CASSIRDRGG. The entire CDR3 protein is CASSIRDRGGEVFF.

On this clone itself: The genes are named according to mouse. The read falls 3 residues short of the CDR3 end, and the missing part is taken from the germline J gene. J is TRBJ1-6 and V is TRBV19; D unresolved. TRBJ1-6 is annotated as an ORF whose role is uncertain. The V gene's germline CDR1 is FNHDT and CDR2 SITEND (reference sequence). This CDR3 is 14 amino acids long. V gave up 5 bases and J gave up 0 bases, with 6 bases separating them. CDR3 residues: CASRKVSYNSPLYF. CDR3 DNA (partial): TGTGCCAGCAGAAAGGTTTCCTATAATTCGCCC.

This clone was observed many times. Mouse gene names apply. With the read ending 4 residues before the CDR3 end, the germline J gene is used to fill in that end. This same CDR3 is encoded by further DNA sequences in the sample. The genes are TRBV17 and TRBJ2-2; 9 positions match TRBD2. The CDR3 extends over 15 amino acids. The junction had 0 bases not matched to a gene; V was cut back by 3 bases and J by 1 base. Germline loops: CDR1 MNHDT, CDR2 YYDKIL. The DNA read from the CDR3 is TGTGCTAGCAGTAGGGACTGGGGAAACACCGGG. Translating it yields CASSRDWGNTG. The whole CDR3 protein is CASSRDWGNTGQLYF.

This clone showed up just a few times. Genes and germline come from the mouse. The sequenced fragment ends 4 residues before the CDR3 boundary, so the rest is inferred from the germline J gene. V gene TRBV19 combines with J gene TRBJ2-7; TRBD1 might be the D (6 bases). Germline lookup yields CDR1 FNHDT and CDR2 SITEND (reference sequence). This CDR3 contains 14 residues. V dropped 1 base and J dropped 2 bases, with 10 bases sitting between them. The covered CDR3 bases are TGTGCCAGCAGTATATCCGGGACACCCTAT. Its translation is CASSISGTPY. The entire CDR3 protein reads CASSISGTPYEQYF.

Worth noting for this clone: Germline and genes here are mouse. The CDR3 bases that were read are TGTGCTAGCAGTAGTTTCTGGGGGGGCGAT. It specifies CASSSFWGGD. The full CDR3 protein is CASSSFWGGDEQYF. The rearrangement links TRBV17 to TRBJ2-7, with 10 bases that match TRBD2. The DNA ends 4 residues before the CDR3 does, and the rest of the CDR3 is filled in from the germline J gene. The CDR3 totals 14 residues. The V gene's germline CDR1 is MNHDT and CDR2 YYDKIL.

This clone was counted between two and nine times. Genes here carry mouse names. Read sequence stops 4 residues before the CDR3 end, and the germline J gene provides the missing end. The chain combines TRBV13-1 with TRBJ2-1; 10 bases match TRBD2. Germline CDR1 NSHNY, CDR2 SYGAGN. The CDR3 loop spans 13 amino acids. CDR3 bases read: TGTGCCAGCAGACTGGGGGGGAGCGCT. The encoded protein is CASRLGGSA. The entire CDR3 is CASRLGGSAEQFF.

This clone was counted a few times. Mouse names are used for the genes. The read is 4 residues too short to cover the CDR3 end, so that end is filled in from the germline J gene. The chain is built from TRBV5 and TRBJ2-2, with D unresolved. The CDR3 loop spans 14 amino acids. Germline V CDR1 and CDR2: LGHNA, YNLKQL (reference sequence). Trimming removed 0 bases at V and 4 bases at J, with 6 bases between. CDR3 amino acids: CASSQEGSTGQLYF. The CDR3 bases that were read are TGTGCCAGCAGCCAAGAAGGTTCCACCGGG.

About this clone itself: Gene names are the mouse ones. The CDR3 loop reads CASGTGGSYNSPLYF. The sequenced CDR3 bases are TGTGCCAGCGGGACAGGGGGCTCTTATAATTCGCCC. The genes are TRBV13-2 and TRBJ1-6, with 10 bases lining up with TRBD1. The read terminates 3 residues ahead of where the CDR3 ends, so the germline J gene completes it. TRBJ1-6 is filed as an ORF, its function uncertain. CDR1 and CDR2 (germline): NNHNN, SYGAGS (reference sequence). This CDR3 region has 15 residues. V lost 5 bases, J lost 4 bases, and 3 bases stayed unmatched.